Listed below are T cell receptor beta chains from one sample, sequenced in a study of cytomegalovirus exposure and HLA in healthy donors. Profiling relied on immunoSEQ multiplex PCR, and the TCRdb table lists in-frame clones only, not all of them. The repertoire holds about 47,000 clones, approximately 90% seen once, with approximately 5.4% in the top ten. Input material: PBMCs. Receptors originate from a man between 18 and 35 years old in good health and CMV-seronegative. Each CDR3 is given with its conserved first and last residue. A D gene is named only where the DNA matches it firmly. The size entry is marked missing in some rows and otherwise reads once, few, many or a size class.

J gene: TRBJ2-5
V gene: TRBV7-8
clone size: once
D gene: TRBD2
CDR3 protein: CASSLGTSQETQYF
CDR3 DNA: TGTGCCAGCAGCCTAGGGACTAGCCAAGAGACCCAGTACTTC

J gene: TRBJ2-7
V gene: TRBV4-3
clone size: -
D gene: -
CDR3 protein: CASSQDRAGRPYEQYF
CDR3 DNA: TGCGCCAGCAGCCAAGATAGGGCAGGGCGACCCTACGAGCAGTACTTC

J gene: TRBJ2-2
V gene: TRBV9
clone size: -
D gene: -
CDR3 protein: CASSASGLMNTGELFF
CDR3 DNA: TGTGCCAGCAGCGCATCGGGACTTATGAACACCGGGGAGCTGTTTTTT

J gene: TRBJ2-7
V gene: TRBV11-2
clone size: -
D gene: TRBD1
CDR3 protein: CASSRDRVSSEQYF
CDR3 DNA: TGTGCCAGCAGCCGGGACAGGGTCTCTTCCGAGCAGTACTTC

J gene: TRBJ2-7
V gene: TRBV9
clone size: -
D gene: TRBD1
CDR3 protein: CASSVEPGQGYEQYF
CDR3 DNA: TGTGCCAGCAGCGTAGAACCGGGACAGGGCTACGAGCAGTACTTC

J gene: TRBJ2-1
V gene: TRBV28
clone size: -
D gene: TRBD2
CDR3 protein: CASILAESYNEQFF
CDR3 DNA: TGTGCCAGCATTCTAGCGGAATCCTACAATGAGCAGTTCTTC

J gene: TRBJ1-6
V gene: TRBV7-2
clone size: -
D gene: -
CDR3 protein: CATSGNESPLHF
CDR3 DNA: TGTGCCACCTCAGGGAACGAGTCACCCCTCCACTTT

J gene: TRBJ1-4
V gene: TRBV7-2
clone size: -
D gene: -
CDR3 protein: CASSLSGGPNEKLFF
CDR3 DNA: TGTGCCAGCAGCTTATCGGGGGGCCCTAATGAAAAACTGTTTTTT

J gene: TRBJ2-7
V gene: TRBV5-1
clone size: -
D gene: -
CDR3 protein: CASSPGLTYEQYF
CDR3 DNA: TGCGCCAGCAGCCCCGGACTGACCTACGAGCAGTACTTC

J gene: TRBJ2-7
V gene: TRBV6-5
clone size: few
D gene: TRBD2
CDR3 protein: CASSSLAGSSYEQYF
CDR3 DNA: TGTGCCAGCAGCTCACTAGCGGGGAGCTCCTACGAGCAGTACTTC

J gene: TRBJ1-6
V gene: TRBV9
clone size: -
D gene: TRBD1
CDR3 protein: CASSSTGVESPLHF
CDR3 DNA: TGTGCCAGCAGCTCGACAGGGGTAGAGTCACCCCTCCACTTT

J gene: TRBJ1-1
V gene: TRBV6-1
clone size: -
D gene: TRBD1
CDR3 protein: CASRRDRYTEAFF
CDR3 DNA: TGTGCCAGCAGGAGGGACAGGTACACTGAAGCTTTCTTT

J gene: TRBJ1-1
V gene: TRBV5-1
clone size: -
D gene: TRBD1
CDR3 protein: CASSRQGDTEAFF
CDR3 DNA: TGCGCCAGCAGCCGACAGGGTGACACTGAAGCTTTCTTT

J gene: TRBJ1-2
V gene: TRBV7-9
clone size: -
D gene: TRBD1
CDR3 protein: CASTATGPPNYGYTF
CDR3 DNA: TGTGCCAGCACCGCGACAGGGCCCCCTAACTATGGCTACACCTTC

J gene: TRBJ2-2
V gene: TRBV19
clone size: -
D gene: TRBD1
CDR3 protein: CASSKTGDSGELFF
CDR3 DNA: TGTGCCAGTAGTAAGACAGGGGATTCCGGGGAGCTGTTTTTT

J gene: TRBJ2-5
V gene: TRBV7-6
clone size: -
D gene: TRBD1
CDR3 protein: CASSRTTRDRGGQETQYF
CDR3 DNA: TGTGCCAGCAGCAGGACTACACGGGACAGGGGTGGACAAGAGACCCAGTACTTC

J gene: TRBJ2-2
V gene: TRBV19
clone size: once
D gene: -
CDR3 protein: CASSIAEGAWTGELFF
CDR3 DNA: TGTGCCAGTAGTATAGCGGAGGGGGCTTGGACCGGGGAGCTGTTTTTT

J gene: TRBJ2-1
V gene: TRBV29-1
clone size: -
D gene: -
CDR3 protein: CSGRTSHDEQFF
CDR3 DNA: TGCAGCGGGAGAACGTCTCACGATGAGCAGTTCTTC

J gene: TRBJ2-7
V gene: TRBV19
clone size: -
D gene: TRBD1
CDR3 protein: CASSKTGFFDEQYF
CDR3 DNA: TGTGCCAGTAGTAAGACAGGGTTTTTCGACGAGCAGTACTTC

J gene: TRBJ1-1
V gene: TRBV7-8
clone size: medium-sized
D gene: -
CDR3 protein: CASSLAMVLNTEAFF
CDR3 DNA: TGTGCCAGCAGCTTAGCGATGGTCCTAAACACTGAAGCTTTCTTT

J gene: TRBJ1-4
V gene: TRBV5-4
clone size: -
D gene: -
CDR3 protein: CASSLGREVEKLFF
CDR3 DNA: TGTGCCAGCAGCTTGGGTAGGGAGGTTGAAAAACTGTTTTTT

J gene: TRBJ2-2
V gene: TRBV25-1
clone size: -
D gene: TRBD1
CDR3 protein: CASSDPGQGNTGELFF
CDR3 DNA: TGTGCCAGCAGTGACCCGGGACAGGGGAACACCGGGGAGCTGTTTTTT

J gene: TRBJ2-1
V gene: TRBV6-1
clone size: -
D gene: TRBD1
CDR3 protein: CASSDPQGQAPEVDEQFF
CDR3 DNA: TGTGCCAGCAGTGATCCCCAGGGACAGGCCCCTGAGGTGGATGAGCAGTTCTTC

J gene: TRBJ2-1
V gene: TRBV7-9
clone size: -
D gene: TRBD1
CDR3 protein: CASSPYRGPLNAEQFF
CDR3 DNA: TGTGCCAGCAGCCCCTACAGGGGACCCCTCAATGCTGAGCAGTTCTTC

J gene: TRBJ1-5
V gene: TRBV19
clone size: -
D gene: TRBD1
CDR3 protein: CASRETGYNQPQHF
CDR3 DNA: TGTGCCAGTAGGGAGACAGGGTACAATCAGCCCCAGCATTTT

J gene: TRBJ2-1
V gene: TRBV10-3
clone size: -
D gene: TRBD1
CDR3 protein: CAISVEGQGAFEQFF
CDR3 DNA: TGTGCCATCAGTGTGGAAGGACAGGGGGCTTTTGAGCAGTTCTTC

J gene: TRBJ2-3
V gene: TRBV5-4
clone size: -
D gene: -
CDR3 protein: CASSTGLRGDTQYF
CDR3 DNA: TGTGCCAGCAGCACCGGACTTCGGGGAGATACGCAGTATTTT

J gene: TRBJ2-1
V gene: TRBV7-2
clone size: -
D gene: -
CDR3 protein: CASSPGGRAVYNEQFF
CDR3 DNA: TGTGCCAGCAGCCCAGGAGGTAGGGCCGTCTACAATGAGCAGTTCTTC

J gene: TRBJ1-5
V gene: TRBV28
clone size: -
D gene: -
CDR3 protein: CASRRTGSSQPQHF
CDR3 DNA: TGTGCCAGCAGACGAACAGGGAGCAGTCAGCCCCAGCATTTT

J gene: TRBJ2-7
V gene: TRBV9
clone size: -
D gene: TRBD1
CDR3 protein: CASSVGGQGMYEQYF
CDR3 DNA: TGTGCCAGCAGCGTAGGGGGACAGGGTATGTACGAGCAGTACTTC

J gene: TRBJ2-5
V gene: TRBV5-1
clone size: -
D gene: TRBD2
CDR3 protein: CASSSGTTETQYF
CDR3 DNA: TGCGCCAGCAGCTCGGGGACTACAGAGACCCAGTACTTC

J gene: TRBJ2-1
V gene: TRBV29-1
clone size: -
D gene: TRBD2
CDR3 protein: CSVESGTSGINEQFF
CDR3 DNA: TGCAGCGTTGAGAGTGGGACTAGCGGGATCAATGAGCAGTTCTTC

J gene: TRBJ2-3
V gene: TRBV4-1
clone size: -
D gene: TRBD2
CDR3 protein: CASSQDARLAGTDTQYF
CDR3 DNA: TGCGCCAGCAGCCAAGATGCGAGGCTAGCGGGTACAGATACGCAGTATTTT

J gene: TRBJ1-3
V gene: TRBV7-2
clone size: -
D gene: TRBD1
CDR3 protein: CASSFRDRVSGNTIYF
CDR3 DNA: TGTGCCAGCAGCTTCCGGGACAGAGTCTCTGGAAACACCATATATTTT

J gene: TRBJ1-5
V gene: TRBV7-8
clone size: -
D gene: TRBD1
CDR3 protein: CASRETGVGNQPQHF
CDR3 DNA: TGTGCCAGCAGAGAGACAGGGGTAGGAAATCAGCCCCAGCATTTT

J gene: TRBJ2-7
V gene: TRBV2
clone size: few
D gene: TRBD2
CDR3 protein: CASRETSGRIEEQYF
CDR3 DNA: TGTGCCAGCAGGGAGACTAGCGGGAGGATCGAGGAGCAGTACTTC

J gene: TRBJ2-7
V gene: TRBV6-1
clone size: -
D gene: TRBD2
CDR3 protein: CASNVAGDHEQYF
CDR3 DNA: TGTGCCAGCAACGTAGCGGGAGACCACGAGCAGTACTTC

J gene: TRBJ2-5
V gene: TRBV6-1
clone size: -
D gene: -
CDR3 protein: CASSEAGETQYF
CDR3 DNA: TGTGCCAGCAGTGAAGCCGGAGAGACCCAGTACTTC

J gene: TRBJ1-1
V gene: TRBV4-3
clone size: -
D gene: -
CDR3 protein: CASSQDESNTEAFF
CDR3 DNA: TGCGCCAGCAGCCAAGATGAGTCGAACACTGAAGCTTTCTTT

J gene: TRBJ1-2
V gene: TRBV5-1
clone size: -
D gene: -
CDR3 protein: CASSDLGQRTHNYGYTF
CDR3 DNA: TGCGCCAGCAGTGATCTCGGACAGAGAACCCATAACTATGGCTACACCTTC

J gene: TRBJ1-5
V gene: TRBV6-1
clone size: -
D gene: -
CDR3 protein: CASSEASTGHQPQHF
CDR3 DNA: TGTGCCAGCAGTGAAGCATCGACAGGTCACCAGCCCCAGCATTTT

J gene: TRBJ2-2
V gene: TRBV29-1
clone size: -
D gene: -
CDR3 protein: CSAQSLLDTGELFF
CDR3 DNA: TGCAGCGCCCAAAGCTTACTAGACACCGGGGAGCTGTTTTTT

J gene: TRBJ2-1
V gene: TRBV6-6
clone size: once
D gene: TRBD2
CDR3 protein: CASRAGLAGYNEQFF
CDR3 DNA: TGTGCCAGCAGGGCTGGGCTAGCGGGTTACAATGAGCAGTTCTTC

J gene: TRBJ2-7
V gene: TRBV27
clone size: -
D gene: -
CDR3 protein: CASSPSGVGPAYEQYF
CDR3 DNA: TGTGCCAGCAGTCCCTCTGGAGTGGGGCCCGCCTACGAGCAGTACTTC

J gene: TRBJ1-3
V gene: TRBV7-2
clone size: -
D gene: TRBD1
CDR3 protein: CASSSDRAGGNTIYF
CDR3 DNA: TGTGCCAGCAGCTCTGACAGGGCGGGGGGAAACACCATATATTTT

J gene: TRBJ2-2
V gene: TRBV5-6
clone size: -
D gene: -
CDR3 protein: CASSAANTGELFF
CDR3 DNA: TGTGCCAGCAGCGCGGCAAACACCGGGGAGCTGTTTTTT

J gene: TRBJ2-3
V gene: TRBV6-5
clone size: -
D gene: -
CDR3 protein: CASSSLADTQYF
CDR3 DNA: TGTGCCAGCAGTTCACTAGCAGATACGCAGTATTTT

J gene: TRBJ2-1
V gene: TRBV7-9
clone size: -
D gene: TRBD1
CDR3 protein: CASSLKTGTGLEQFF
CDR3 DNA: TGTGCCAGCAGCTTAAAAACCGGGACAGGGCTTGAGCAGTTCTTC

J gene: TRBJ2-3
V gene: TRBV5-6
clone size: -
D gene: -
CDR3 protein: CASSLGRRVTTDTQYF
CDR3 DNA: TGTGCCAGCAGCCTGGGGCGGCGCGTCACCACAGATACGCAGTATTTT

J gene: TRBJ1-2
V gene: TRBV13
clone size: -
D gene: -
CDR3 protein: CASSLLQGNYGYTF
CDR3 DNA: TGTGCCAGCAGCTTGCTGCAGGGGAACTATGGCTACACCTTC

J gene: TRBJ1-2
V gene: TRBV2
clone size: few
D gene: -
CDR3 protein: CASQPDSHNYGYTF
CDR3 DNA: TGTGCCAGCCAGCCGGACAGCCACAACTATGGCTACACCTTC